Each of the 28 T cell receptor beta chains below was sequenced from the same sample in a study of T cell repertoires in cytomegalovirus infection. TCRdb re-called the reads with MiXCR, one entry per CDR3 protein. Among around 740,000 distinct CDR3 sequences listed, approximately 34% were seen once. What was sequenced was PBMCs. The receptors here all came from a human donor in good health (CMV status not recorded). Some clones in this sample may be carry-over from other donors' samples.

This clonotype turned up a few times. The V and J genes are TRBV20-1 and TRBJ1-2; D is ambiguous. Germline-derived CDR1 and CDR2 are DFQATT and SNEGSKA (reference sequence). CDR3 length: 14 residues. Trimming took 1 base from V and 8 from J, leaving 17 bases between them. CDR3 sequence reads: CSARGPIVGPGYTF. The CDR3 DNA sequence: TGCAGTGCTAGAGGCCCCATCGTTGGGCCCGGCTACACCTTC.

This clonotype was counted at least ten times. The rearrangement joins TRBV4-1 to TRBJ1-2, with D hard to call. In germline, CDR1 is MGHRA, CDR2 YSYEKL. With 0 bases removed from V and 6 bases from J, the gap between germline ends came to 8 bases. The CDR3 extends over 13 amino acids. The CDR3 protein is CASSQDLSDGYTF. The DNA for the CDR3 is TGCGCCAGCAGCCAAGATCTCTCTGATGGCTACACCTTC.

In this sample, this clonotype turned up many times. This chain uses TRBV7-2 with TRBJ1-6; D is undetermined. Germline lookup yields CDR1 SGHTA and CDR2 FQGNSA. The CDR3 spans 16 residues. The V end was cut by 4 bases, the J end by 4 bases, with 14 bases between. The chain's CDR3 is CASSSLWTLYNSPLHF. In DNA, the CDR3 is TGTGCCAGCAGCTCCCTCTGGACTCTTTATAATTCACCCCTCCACTTT.

For this clonotype: Because it lacks the conserved phenylalanine or tryptophan at the end, this CDR3 is likely a read error. The genes are TRBV7-2 and TRBJ2-7; TRBD1 matches at 10 bases. Looked up from germline, CDR1 is SGHTA and CDR2 is FQGNSA. The length of the CDR3 is 16 residues. Trimming cost V 5 bases and J 0 bases; bases outside gene matches: 7. CDR3 sequence reads: CASSPHRQGASYEQYL. CDR3 sequence (DNA): TGTGCCAGCAGCCCCCACAGACAGGGGGCCTCCTACGAGCAGTACTTA.

The V gene is TRBV3-1, the J gene TRBJ2-7; 14 nucleotides match TRBD2. CDR3 length: 15 residues. Germline CDR1 LGHDT, CDR2 YNNKEL (reference sequence). The V and J ends lost 5 bases and 7 bases, in that order; junction bases with no gene match: 7. CDR3 bases: TGTGCCAGCAGCGCAGGGACTAGCGGGAGAAGGGAGCAGTACTTC. It encodes CASSAGTSGRREQYF.

The gene calls are TRBV6-1 and TRBJ2-2, with 7 nucleotides matching TRBD1. Trimming cost V 7 bases and J 3 bases; bases outside gene matches: 5. Germline V gene data show CDR1 as MNHNS and CDR2 as SASEGT. CDR3 length equals 14 residues. DNA of the CDR3: TGTGCCAGCAATCCTACAGGGGACACCGGGGAGCTGTTTTTT. Encoded protein: CASNPTGDTGELFF.

A few counts support this clonotype. The gene calls are TRBV12-3 or TRBV12-4 and TRBJ1-1; 8 nucleotides align to TRBD1. The CDR3 consists of 15 residues. J was trimmed by 2 bases and V by 5 bases; bases with no gene match: 7. The CDR3 region has the DNA TGTGCCAGCAGTCCCGGGACAGGTTACAACACTGAAGCTTTCTTT. Its translation is CASSPGTGYNTEAFF.

In its sample, this clonotype was seen a few times. V gene TRBV28 combines with J gene TRBJ1-2; perhaps TRBD1 as D (5 bases). Germline CDR1 and CDR2: MDHEN and SYDVKM. CDR3 length: 16 residues. V was pared by 3 bases and J by 8 bases, with 22 bases between. The CDR3 DNA follows: TGTGCCAGCAGTTTTTCCACGCTGCGGGGCGCAGGGGGCTACACCTTC. Residues: CASSFSTLRGAGGYTF.

This chain joins TRBV12-3 or TRBV12-4 and TRBJ2-2, with D perhaps TRBD2 (5 bases). The V end was cut by 6 bases, the J end by 7 bases, with 21 bases between. The CDR3 runs to 16 residues. The CDR3 protein is CASSKGVKVLGGELFF. The CDR3, as DNA: TGTGCCAGCAGCAAGGGAGTGAAAGTACTGGGCGGGGAGCTGTTTTTT.

The chain links TRBV6-2 or TRBV6-3 to TRBJ2-5; TRBD1 agrees at 7 bases. The CDR3 extends over 14 amino acids. In germline, CDR1 is MNHEY, CDR2 SVGEGT. V lost 3 bases, J lost 2 bases, and 3 bases stayed unmatched. CDR3 nucleotides: TGTGCCAGCAGTTATCGGGACAGTCAAGAGACCCAGTACTTC. This translates into CASSYRDSQETQYF.

In its sample, this clonotype was seen many times. The V and J genes are TRBV12-3 or TRBV12-4 and TRBJ2-7; 8 nucleotides line up with TRBD1. J lost 0 bases, V lost 6 bases, and 4 bases had no gene match. CDR3 size: 14 residues. The chain's CDR3 is CASSWDRSSYEQYF. The CDR3 nucleotides are TGTGCCAGCAGCTGGGACAGGAGCTCCTACGAGCAGTACTTC.

As regards this clonotype: A much larger clonotype is one base distant, so this may be a read error. The rearrangement joins TRBV7-6 to TRBJ2-7; D unresolved. Germline CDR1 SGHVS, CDR2 FNYEAQ. This CDR3 has 17 amino acids. CDR3 nucleotides: TGTGCCAGCAGCGCCAAGGTCCCGGGCCCCATCCGGGTCGAGCCGTACTTC. Protein: CASSAKVPGPIRVEPYF.

The table lists this clonotype with a few counts. The gene calls are TRBV7-2 and TRBJ2-1; no definite D call. Trimming removed 1 base from V and 2 bases from J, with 9 bases in between. Looked up from germline, CDR1 is SGHTA and CDR2 is FQGNSA. This CDR3 region has 15 residues. Written as DNA, the CDR3 is TGTGCCAGCAGCTTAGAGGGAACCCCCTACAATGAGCAGTTCTTC. Its translation: CASSLEGTPYNEQFF.

Concerning this clonotype itself: Here the CDR3 omits its conserved ending phenylalanine or tryptophan, so a read error is the likely source. The chain recombines TRBV10-2 with TRBJ2-1, with TRBD2 matching over 9 bases. The junction had 8 bases not matched to a gene; V was cut back by 7 bases and J by 10 bases. Germline values: CDR1 WSHSY, CDR2 SAAADI. This CDR3 contains 13 residues. CDR3 residues: CASMAGGRGEQFL. CDR3 nucleotides: TGCGCCAGCATGGCGGGGGGGCGGGGGGAGCAGTTCTTA.

This clonotype was seen more than once but under ten times. The CDR3 bases are TGTGCCAGCAGCACCGTATACAGCTCCTACAATGAGCAGTTCTTC. Translating it yields CASSTVYSSYNEQFF. This sequence joins TRBV7-6 and TRBJ2-1, with D unclear. Between the trimmed V and J ends, which lost 5 bases and 0 bases, there was a span of 11 bases. Germline assignment: CDR1 SGHVS and CDR2 FNYEAQ. The CDR3 is 15 residues long.

This chain links TRBV7-2 with TRBJ1-5; 8 nucleotides match TRBD1. The ends lost 8 bases at V and 0 bases at J; junction bases unmatched: 12. The CDR3 extends over 17 amino acids. Germline assignment: CDR1 SGHTA and CDR2 FQGNSA. CDR3: CASGVGQGLYSNQPQHF. The DNA for the CDR3 is TGTGCCAGCGGCGTAGGACAGGGCTTGTATAGCAATCAGCCCCAGCATTTT.

The V and J genes are TRBV27 and TRBJ1-5; no reliable D call. This CDR3 contains 13 residues. V lost 3 bases, J lost 7 bases, and 10 bases lay in between. Germline CDR1 reads MNHEY; CDR2 reads SMNVEV (reference sequence). The CDR3 DNA follows: TGTGCCAGCAGTTTGGAGAGGAGGCAGCCCCAGCATTTT. Its translation is CASSLERRQPQHF.

The chain employs TRBV6-9 and TRBJ2-2; 7 nucleotides line up with TRBD2. Trimming removed 10 bases from V and 5 bases from J; junction bases left unmatched: 10. The CDR3 sequence is 14 residues long. Germline CDR1 is MNHGY and CDR2 is SVAAGI. This chain's CDR3 is CATTYGRLTGELFF. DNA for the CDR3: TGTGCCACCACTTACGGGAGGCTTACCGGGGAGCTGTTTTTT.

V usage is TRBV19 and J usage is TRBJ2-1; 9 nucleotides align to TRBD2. Germline V gives CDR1 LNHDA, CDR2 SQIVND (reference sequence). The V and J ends lost 4 bases and 4 bases, in that order; junction bases with no gene match: 14. The CDR3 spans 18 residues. The CDR3 loop reads CASSKGAGGRGAYNEQFF. The CDR3 DNA sequence: TGTGCCAGTAGTAAGGGGGCGGGGGGGCGGGGGGCATACAATGAGCAGTTCTTC.

The CDR3 protein is CASSPANRGRNTEAFF. The DNA of the CDR3 is TGTGCCAGCAGCCCGGCGAACAGGGGTAGGAACACTGAAGCTTTCTTT. The V gene is TRBV6-1, the J gene TRBJ1-1; 7 bases agree with TRBD1. V shed 6 bases and J 1 base; nucleotides not matched to a gene: 11. This CDR3 is 16 amino acids long. The germline V gene has CDR1 MNHNS and CDR2 SASEGT.

CDR3 residues: CASSFTRVAEAFF. DNA for the CDR3: TGTGCCAGCAGTTTTACTCGGGTGGCTGAAGCTTTCTTT. The genes are TRBV28 and TRBJ1-1; D unresolved. Germline V gives CDR1 MDHEN, CDR2 SYDVKM. Trimming pared 3 bases from V and 6 bases from J, leaving 11 bases between. This CDR3 contains 13 residues.

This clonotype was found a few times. The chain employs TRBV7-6 and TRBJ2-3; 10 nucleotides line up with TRBD2. V lost 7 bases and J lost 4; bases outside the gene matches: 5. Germline CDR1 SGHVS, CDR2 FNYEAQ. This CDR3 spans 14 amino acids. The CDR3 DNA sequence: TGTGCCAGCAAGCCTAGCGGGAGTTCAGATACGCAGTATTTT. Its protein product is CASKPSGSSDTQYF. Using reference TRBV7-6 and TRBJ2-3 for the parts outside the CDR3, the full variable domain is GAGVSQSPRYKVTKRGQDVALRCDPISGHVSLYWYRQALGQGPEFLTYFNYEAQQDKSGLPNDRFSAERPEGSISTLTIQRTEQRDSAMYRCASKPSGSSDTQYFGPGTRLTVL.

The chain has TRBV7-4 and TRBJ2-7; no clear D. Germline assignment: CDR1 SGHVT and CDR2 SQSDAQ. The ends were cut back, 5 bases at V and 3 bases at J, with 14 bases in the middle. This CDR3 region has 14 residues. CDR3 protein: CASSITEFRYEQYF. DNA for the CDR3: TGTGCCAGCAGCATCACAGAATTCCGCTACGAGCAGTACTTC.

Only a few counts were recorded for this clonotype. Compared with germline, one end of the junction differs, possibly owing to a read error. The chain uses TRBV5-6 and TRBJ2-7; 7 bases match TRBD1. Germline CDR1 and CDR2: SGHDT and YYEEEE. This CDR3 comprises 15 residues. In DNA form, the CDR3 reads TGTGCCAGCAGCTTGGGACAGGGTCTATCCTCCGAGCAGTACTTC. Protein: CASSLGQGLSSEQYF.

The chain joins TRBV29-1 to TRBJ1-1, with TRBD1 matching 7 bases. Germline V gives CDR1 SQVTM, CDR2 ANQGSEA. V was pared by 6 bases and J by 1 base, with 8 bases of the junction left unmatched. The CDR3 runs 14 residues. The CDR3 reads CSVVHRGRNTEAFF. CDR3 nucleotides: TGCAGCGTGGTACACAGGGGTCGGAACACTGAAGCTTTCTTT.

This clonotype was detected once. CDR3 residues: CASSVQDRVDQPQHF. CDR3 bases: TGTGCCAGCAGTGTACAGGACAGGGTGGACCAGCCCCAGCATTTT. The chain uses TRBV6-1 and TRBJ1-5; 8 positions match TRBD1. CDR1 and CDR2 from the germline V gene are MNHNS and SASEGT. The CDR3 runs to 15 residues. Trimming cost V 4 bases and J 7 bases; bases outside gene matches: 9.

The V and J genes are TRBV23-1 and TRBJ2-7; D remains ambiguous. TRBV23-1 qualifies as an ORF whose function is uncertain. This CDR3 is built from 12 residues. Between the trimmed V and J ends, which lost 5 bases and 5 bases, there was a span of 10 bases. CDR3 nucleotide sequence: TGCGCCAGCAGTACAATCGCGAACGAGCAGTACTTC. Residues: CASSTIANEQYF.

The chain couples TRBV12-3 or TRBV12-4 to TRBJ2-7, with TRBD1 identical over 10 bases. This CDR3 has 16 amino acids. With 5 bases clipped from V and 6 bases from J, the junction kept 13 bases outside the gene matches. CDR3 nucleotides: TGTGCCAGCAGTACACAACGGACAGGGGGGTCTCTCGAGCAGTACTTC. Amino acids: CASSTQRTGGSLEQYF.